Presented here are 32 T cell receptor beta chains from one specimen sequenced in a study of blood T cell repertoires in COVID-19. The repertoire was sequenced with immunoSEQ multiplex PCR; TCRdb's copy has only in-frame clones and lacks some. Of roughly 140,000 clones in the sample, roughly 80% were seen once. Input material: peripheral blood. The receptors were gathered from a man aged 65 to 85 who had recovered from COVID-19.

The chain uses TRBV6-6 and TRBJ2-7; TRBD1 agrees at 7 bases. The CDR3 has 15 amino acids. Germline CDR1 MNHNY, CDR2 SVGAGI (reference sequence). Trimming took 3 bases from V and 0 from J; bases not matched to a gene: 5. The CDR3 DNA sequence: TGTGCCAGCAGTTATAAGGGACAGACCTCCTACGAGCAGTACTTC. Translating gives CASSYKGQTSYEQYF.

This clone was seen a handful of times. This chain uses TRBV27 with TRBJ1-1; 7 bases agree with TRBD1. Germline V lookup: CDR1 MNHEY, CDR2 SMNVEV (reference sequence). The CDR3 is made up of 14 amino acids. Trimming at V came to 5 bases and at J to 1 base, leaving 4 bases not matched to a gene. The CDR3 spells CASSIYRGNTEAFF. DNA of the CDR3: TGTGCCAGCAGTATATACAGGGGGAACACTGAAGCTTTCTTT.

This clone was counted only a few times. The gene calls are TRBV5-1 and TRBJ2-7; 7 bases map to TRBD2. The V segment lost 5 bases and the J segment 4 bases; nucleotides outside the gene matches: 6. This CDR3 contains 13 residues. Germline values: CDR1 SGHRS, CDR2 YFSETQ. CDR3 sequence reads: CASRLAGEYEQYF. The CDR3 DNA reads TGCGCCAGCAGACTGGCGGGAGAGTACGAGCAGTACTTC.

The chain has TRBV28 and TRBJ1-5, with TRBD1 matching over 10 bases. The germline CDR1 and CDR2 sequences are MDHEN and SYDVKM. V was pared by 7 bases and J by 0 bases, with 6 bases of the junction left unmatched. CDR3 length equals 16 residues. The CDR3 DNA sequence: TGTGCCAGCAAAGGGACAGGGGCCTATAGCAATCAGCCCCAGCATTTT. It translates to CASKGTGAYSNQPQHF. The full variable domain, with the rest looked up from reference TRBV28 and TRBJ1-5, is DVKVTQSSRYLVKRTGEKVFLECVQDMDHENMFWYRQDPGLGLRLIYFSYDVKMKEKGDIPEGYSVSREKKERFSLILESASTNQTSMYLCASKGTGAYSNQPQHFGDGTRLSIL.

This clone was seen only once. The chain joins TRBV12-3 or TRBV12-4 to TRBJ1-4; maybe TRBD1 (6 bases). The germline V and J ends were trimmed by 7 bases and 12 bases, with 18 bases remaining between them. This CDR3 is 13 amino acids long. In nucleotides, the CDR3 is TGTGCCAGCACCGGTTCGCGGGAGGGGGAACTGTTTTTT. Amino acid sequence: CASTGSREGELFF.

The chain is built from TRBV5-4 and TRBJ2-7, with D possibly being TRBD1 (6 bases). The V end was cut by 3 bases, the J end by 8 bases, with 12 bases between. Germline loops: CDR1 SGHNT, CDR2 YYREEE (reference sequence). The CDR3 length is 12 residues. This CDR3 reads CASSYEQGQQYF. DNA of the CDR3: TGTGCCAGCAGCTATGAACAGGGTCAGCAGTACTTC.

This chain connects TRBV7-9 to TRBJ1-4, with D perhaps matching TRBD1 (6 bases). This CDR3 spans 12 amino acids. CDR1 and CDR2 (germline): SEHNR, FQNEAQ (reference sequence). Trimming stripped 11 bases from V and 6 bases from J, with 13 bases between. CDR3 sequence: CASGGRDEKLFF. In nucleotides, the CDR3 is TGTGCCTCGGGGGGCCGGGATGAAAAACTGTTTTTT.

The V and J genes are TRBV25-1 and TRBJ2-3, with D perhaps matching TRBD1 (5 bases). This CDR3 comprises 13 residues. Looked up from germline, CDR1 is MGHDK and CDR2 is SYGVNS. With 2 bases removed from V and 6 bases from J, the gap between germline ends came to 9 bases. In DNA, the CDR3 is TGTGCCAGCAGTGAAGACAGCCCCGATACGCAGTATTTT. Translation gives CASSEDSPDTQYF.

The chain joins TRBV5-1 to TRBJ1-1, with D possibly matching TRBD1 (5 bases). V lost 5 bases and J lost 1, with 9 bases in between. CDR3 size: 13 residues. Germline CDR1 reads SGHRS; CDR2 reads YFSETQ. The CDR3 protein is CASSRGGNTEAFF. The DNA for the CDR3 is TGCGCCAGCAGTAGGGGCGGGAACACTGAAGCTTTCTTT.

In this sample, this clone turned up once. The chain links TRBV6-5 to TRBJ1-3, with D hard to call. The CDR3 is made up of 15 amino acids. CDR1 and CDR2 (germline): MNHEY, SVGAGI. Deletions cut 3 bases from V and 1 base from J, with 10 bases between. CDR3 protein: CASSYQAGSGNTIYF. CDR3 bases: TGTGCCAGCAGTTATCAGGCGGGGTCTGGAAACACCATATATTTT.

CDR3: CASSLLPQGAEGVNEQFF. The DNA of the CDR3 is TGTGCCAGCTCATTGCTACCCCAGGGGGCAGAGGGGGTCAATGAGCAGTTCTTC. V and J are TRBV18 and TRBJ2-1, with TRBD1 identical over 8 bases. Germline loops: CDR1 KGHSH, CDR2 LQKENI. The CDR3 sequence is 18 residues long. The V segment lost 5 bases and the J segment 6 bases; nucleotides outside the gene matches: 18.

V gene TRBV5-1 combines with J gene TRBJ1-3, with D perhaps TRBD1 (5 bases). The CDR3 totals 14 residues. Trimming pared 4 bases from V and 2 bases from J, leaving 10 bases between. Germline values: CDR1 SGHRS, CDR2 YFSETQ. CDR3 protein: CASSGEGAGNTIYF. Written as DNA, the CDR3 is TGCGCCAGCAGCGGCGAAGGGGCTGGAAACACCATATATTTT.

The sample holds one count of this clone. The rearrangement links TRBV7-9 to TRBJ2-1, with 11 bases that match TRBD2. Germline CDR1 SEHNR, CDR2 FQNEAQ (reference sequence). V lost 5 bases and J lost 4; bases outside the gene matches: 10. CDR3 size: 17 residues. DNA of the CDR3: TGTGCCAGCAGCGAAGACCTGGGACTAGCGGTTTACAATGAGCAGTTCTTC. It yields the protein CASSEDLGLAVYNEQFF.

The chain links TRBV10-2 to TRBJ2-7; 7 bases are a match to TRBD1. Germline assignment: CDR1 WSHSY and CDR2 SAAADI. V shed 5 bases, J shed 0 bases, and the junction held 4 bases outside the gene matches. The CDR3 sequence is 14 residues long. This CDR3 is CASSHDRDSYEQYF. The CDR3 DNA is TGCGCCAGCAGTCATGACAGGGACTCCTACGAGCAGTACTTC.

CDR3 DNA: TGTGCCAGCAGCTCCGTAAACGGGGAGCAGTACTTC. Its translation: CASSSVNGEQYF. The genes are TRBV7-8 and TRBJ2-7; D gene unclear. This CDR3 contains 12 residues. CDR1 and CDR2 from the germline V gene are SGHVS and FQNEAQ. The ends were cut back, 4 bases at V and 7 bases at J, with 11 bases in the middle.

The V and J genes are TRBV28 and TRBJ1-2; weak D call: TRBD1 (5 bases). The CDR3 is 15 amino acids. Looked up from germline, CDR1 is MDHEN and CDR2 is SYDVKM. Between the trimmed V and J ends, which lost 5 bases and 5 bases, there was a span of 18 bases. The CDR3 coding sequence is TGTGCCAGCAGTCCACCGACAAGGGGCGCGTATGGCTACACCTTC. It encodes CASSPPTRGAYGYTF.

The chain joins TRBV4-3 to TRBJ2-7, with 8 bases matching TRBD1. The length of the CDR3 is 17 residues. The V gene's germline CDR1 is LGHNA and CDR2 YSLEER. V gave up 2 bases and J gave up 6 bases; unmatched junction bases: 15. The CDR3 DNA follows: TGCGCCAGCAGCCAACGTATGCCGGGACAGGCTTTATTCGAGCAGTACTTC. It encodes CASSQRMPGQALFEQYF.

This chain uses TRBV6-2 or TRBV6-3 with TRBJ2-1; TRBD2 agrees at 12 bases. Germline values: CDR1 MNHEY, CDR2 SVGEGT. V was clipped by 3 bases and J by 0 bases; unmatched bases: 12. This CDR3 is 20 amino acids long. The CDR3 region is CASSYSPLGLAGSSYNEQFF. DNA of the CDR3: TGTGCCAGCAGTTATTCCCCCTTGGGACTAGCGGGCAGCTCCTACAATGAGCAGTTCTTC.

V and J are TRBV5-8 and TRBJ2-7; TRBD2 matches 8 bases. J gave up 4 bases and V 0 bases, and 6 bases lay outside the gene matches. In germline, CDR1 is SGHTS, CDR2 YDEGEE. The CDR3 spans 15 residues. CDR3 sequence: CASSLAGGALYEQYF. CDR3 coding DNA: TGTGCCAGCAGCTTGGCCGGGGGGGCGTTATACGAGCAGTACTTC.

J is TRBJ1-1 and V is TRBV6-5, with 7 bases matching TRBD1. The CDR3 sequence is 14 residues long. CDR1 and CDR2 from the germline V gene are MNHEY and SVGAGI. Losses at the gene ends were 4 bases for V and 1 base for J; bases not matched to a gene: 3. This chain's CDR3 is CASSFGTANTEAFF. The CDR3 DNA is TGTGCCAGCAGTTTCGGGACAGCGAACACTGAAGCTTTCTTT.

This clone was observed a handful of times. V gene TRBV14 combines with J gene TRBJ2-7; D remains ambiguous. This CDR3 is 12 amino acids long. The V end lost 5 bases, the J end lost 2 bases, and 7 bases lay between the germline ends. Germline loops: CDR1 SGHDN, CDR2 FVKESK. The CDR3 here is CASSSQTYEQYF. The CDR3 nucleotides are TGTGCCAGCAGCTCACAGACCTACGAGCAGTACTTC. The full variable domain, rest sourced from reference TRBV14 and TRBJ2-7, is EAGVTQFPSHSVIEKGQTVTLRCDPISGHDNLYWYRRVMGKEIKFLLHFVKESKQDESGMPNNRFLAERTGGTYSTLKVQPAELEDSGVYFCASSSQTYEQYFGPGTRLTVT.

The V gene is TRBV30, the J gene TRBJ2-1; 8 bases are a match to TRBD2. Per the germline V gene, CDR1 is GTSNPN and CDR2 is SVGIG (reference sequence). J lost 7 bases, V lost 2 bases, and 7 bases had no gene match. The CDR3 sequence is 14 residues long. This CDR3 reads CAWSTGGAWNEQFF. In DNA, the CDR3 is TGTGCCTGGAGTACCGGGGGGGCGTGGAATGAGCAGTTCTTC.

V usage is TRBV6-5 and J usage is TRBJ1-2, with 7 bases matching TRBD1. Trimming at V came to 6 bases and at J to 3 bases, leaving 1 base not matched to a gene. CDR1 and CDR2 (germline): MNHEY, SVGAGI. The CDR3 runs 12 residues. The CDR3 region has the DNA TGTGCCAGCAGACAGGGGTACTATGGCTACACCTTC. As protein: CASRQGYYGYTF.

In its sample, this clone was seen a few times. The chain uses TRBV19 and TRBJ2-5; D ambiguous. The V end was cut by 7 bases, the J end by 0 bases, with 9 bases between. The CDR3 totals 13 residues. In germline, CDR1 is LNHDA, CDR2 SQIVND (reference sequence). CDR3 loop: CASMGSYQETQYF. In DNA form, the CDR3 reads TGTGCCAGTATGGGCAGCTACCAAGAGACCCAGTACTTC. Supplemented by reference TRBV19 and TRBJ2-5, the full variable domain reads DGGITQSPKYLFRKEGQNVTLSCEQNLNHDAMYWYRQDPGQGLRLIYYSQIVNDFQKGDIAEGYSVSREKKESFPLTVTSAQKNPTAFYLCASMGSYQETQYFGPGTRLLVL.

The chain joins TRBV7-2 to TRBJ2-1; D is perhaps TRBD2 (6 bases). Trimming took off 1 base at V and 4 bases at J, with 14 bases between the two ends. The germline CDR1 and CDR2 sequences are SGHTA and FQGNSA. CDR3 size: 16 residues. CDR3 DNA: TGTGCCAGCAGCTTAGGATGGGGGGACCGATACAATGAGCAGTTCTTC. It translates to CASSLGWGDRYNEQFF.

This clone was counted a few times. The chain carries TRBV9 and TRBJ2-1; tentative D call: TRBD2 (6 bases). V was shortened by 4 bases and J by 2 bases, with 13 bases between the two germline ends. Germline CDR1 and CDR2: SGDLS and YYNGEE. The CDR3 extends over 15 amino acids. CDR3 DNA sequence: TGTGCCAGCAGCATCCGGGACTTGCCCTACAATGAGCAGTTCTTC. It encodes CASSIRDLPYNEQFF.

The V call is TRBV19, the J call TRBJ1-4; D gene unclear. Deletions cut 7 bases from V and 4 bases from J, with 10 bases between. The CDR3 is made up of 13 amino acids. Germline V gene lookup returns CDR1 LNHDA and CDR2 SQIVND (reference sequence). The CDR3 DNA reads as TGTGCCAGTATGGCAAGCGTTAATGAAAAACTGTTTTTT. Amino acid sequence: CASMASVNEKLFF.

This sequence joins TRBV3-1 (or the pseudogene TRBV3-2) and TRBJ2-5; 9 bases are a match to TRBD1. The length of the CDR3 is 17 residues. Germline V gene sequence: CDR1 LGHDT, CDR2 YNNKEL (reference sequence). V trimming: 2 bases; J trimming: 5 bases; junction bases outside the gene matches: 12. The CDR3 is CASSQPRYRGRWETQYF. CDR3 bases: TGTGCCAGCAGCCAACCCCGGTACAGGGGGCGGTGGGAGACCCAGTACTTC.

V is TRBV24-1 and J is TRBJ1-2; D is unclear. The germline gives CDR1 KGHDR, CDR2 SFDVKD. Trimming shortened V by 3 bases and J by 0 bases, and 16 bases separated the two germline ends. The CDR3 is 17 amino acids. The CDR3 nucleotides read TGTGCCACCAGTGATCTAGGCTGGCCGGAGACTAACTATGGCTACACCTTC. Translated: CATSDLGWPETNYGYTF.

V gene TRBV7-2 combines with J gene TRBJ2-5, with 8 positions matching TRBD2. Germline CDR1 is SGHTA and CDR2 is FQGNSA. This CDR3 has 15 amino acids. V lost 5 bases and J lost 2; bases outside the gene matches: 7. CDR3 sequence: CASSRRASGQETQYF. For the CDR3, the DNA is TGTGCCAGCAGCCGTCGAGCTAGCGGGCAAGAGACCCAGTACTTC. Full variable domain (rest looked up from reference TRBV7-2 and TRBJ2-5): GAGVSQSPSNKVTEKGKDVELRCDPISGHTALYWYRQSLGQGLEFLIYFQGNSAPDKSGLPSDRFSAERTGGSVSTLTIQRTQQEDSAVYLCASSRRASGQETQYFGPGTRLLVL.

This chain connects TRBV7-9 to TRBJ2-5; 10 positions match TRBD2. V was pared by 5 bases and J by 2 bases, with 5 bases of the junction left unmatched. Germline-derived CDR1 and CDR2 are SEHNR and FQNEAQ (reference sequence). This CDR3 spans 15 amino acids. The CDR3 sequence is CASSPGLAEQETQYF. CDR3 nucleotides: TGTGCCAGCAGCCCAGGACTAGCGGAACAAGAGACCCAGTACTTC. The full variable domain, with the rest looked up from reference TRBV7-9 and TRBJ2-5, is DTGVSQNPRHKITKRGQNVTFRCDPISEHNRLYWYRQTLGQGPEFLTYFQNEAQLEKSRLLSDRFSAERPKGSFSTLEIQRTEQGDSAMYLCASSPGLAEQETQYFGPGTRLLVL.

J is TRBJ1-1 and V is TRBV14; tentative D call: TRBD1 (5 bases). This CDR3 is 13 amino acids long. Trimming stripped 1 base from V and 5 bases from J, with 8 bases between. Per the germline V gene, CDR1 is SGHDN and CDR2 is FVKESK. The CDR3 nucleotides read TGTGCCAGCAGCCAAGCCCAGGGAACTGAAGCTTTCTTT. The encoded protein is CASSQAQGTEAFF.